This TCR beta chain originates from a study of naive and memory T cell subsets. Trimming removed 8 bases at V and 2 bases at J, with 13 bases between. The CDR3 is 13 amino acids. Ligated cDNA underwent four rounds of PCR with nested alpha and beta constant region primers and SP2. Using its own MiXCR run on the 5' RACE reads, TCRdb lists one record per CDR3 protein. The top ten hold 2.6% of the sample, which has 25,000 to 35,000 distinct CDR3 sequences, around 15% seen once. The library had UMIs added by 3' ligation of an oligonucleotide to TCR cDNA. Whole blood, around 2.5 ml, came from adult healthy volunteers. This clonotype was seen ten or more times.

The chain uses TRBV12-3 or TRBV12-4 and TRBJ2-7, with no clear D. The clonotype comes from a female donor in good health. The CDR3 loop reads CASSPYPPYEQYF. CDR3 DNA sequence: TGTGCCAGCTCTCCCTACCCCCCCTACGAGCAGTACTTC.